Following are 20 T cell receptor beta chains from one sample sequenced in a study of blood T cell repertoires in COVID-19. Method: immunoSEQ multiplex PCR; TCRdb's copy keeps in-frame clones and lacks some. The table includes about 400,000 clones, roughly nine tenths detected once. The material sequenced was peripheral blood. Receptors originate from a man aged 35 to 55 with acute or convalescent COVID-19.

The chain employs TRBV18 and TRBJ1-2; D unclear. Trimming shortened V by 1 base and J by 8 bases, and 11 bases separated the two germline ends. Per germline, CDR1 KGHSH and CDR2 LQKENI. This CDR3 is built from 13 residues. The DNA of the CDR3 is TGTGCCAGCTCACCACAGCAGGCTTCGGGCTACACCTTC. This gives the protein CASSPQQASGYTF.

The chain couples TRBV6-5 to TRBJ1-5; TRBD1 aligns across 8 bases. The length of the CDR3 is 13 residues. Germline CDR1 is MNHEY and CDR2 is SVGAGI. Trimming cost V 6 bases and J 6 bases; bases outside gene matches: 4. The CDR3 sequence: CASSTRGRQPQHF. CDR3 DNA sequence: TGTGCCAGCAGCACCAGGGGGCGTCAGCCCCAGCATTTT.

CDR3 DNA: TGCGCCAGCAGCCAAGATCGCCCGAACCCGACTAGGGCCGGGGAGCTGTTTTTT. This gives the protein CASSQDRPNPTRAGELFF. V and J are TRBV4-1 and TRBJ2-2; tentatively, D is TRBD2 (6 bases). The germline CDR1 and CDR2 sequences are MGHRA and YSYEKL. The CDR3 extends over 18 amino acids. V lost 0 bases and J 6 bases, leaving 20 bases between the germline ends.

The V gene is TRBV4-3, the J gene TRBJ2-7; no clear D. The CDR3 sequence is 15 residues long. Germline V gives CDR1 LGHNA, CDR2 YSLEER. V dropped 1 base and J dropped 0 bases, with 10 bases sitting between them. DNA for the CDR3: TGCGCCAGCAGCCAAGTAATCGGTCCCTCCTACGAGCAGTACTTC. Translating it yields CASSQVIGPSYEQYF.

This chain joins TRBV19 and TRBJ1-6, with 9 bases matching TRBD1. Germline V gene data show CDR1 as LNHDA and CDR2 as SQIVND (reference sequence). With V trimmed by 5 bases and J by 7 bases, 3 bases remained unmatched. CDR3 length equals 14 residues. The CDR3 DNA follows: TGTGCCAGTAGTTACGGGACAGGGAATTCACCCCTCCACTTT. Translating gives CASSYGTGNSPLHF.

The chain's CDR3 is CAISSREGRNSPLHF. The CDR3 nucleotides read TGTGCCATCAGTTCCAGGGAAGGGCGTAATTCACCCCTCCACTTT. The V and J genes are TRBV10-3 and TRBJ1-6; possibly TRBD1 for D (5 bases). V gave up 5 bases and J gave up 6 bases, with 14 bases separating them. Germline assignment: CDR1 ENHRY and CDR2 SYGVKD. The CDR3 contains 15 residues.

This rearrangement joins TRBV19 to TRBJ2-7, with D perhaps matching TRBD2 (6 bases). Between the trimmed V and J ends, which lost 3 bases and 3 bases, there was a span of 12 bases. This CDR3 has 14 amino acids. CDR1 and CDR2 (germline): LNHDA, SQIVND (reference sequence). This CDR3 reads CASSMGGKVYEQYF. The CDR3 bases are TGTGCCAGTAGTATGGGCGGGAAGGTCTACGAGCAGTACTTC.

V usage is TRBV6-1 and J usage is TRBJ2-7; 7 bases align to TRBD2. Germline CDR1 and CDR2: MNHNS and SASEGT. The CDR3 consists of 16 residues. With 3 bases clipped from V and 0 bases from J, the junction kept 8 bases outside the gene matches. CDR3 nucleotides: TGTGCCAGCAGTGATTATGGCGGGAGCAGCTCCTACGAGCAGTACTTC. Its translation is CASSDYGGSSSYEQYF.

This chain uses TRBV7-8 with TRBJ1-5, with D perhaps matching TRBD1 (5 bases). CDR1 is SGHVS and CDR2 is FQNEAQ in the germline V gene. The CDR3 has 15 amino acids. Trimming took 3 bases from V and 0 from J, leaving 9 bases between them. The CDR3 region has the DNA TGTGCCAGCAGCTTGGACACACATAGCAATCAGCCCCAGCATTTT. Translating gives CASSLDTHSNQPQHF.

The CDR3 region has the DNA TGTGCCAGCAGCGTGGACAGGGTACGGGCCGGGGAGCTGTTTTTT. It translates to CASSVDRVRAGELFF. This chain connects TRBV3-1 (or the pseudogene TRBV3-2) to TRBJ2-2, with 8 bases lining up with TRBD1. Trimming at V came to 5 bases and at J to 6 bases, leaving 8 bases not matched to a gene. The CDR3 totals 15 residues. Germline-derived CDR1 and CDR2 are LGHDT and YNNKEL (reference sequence).

V gene TRBV13 combines with J gene TRBJ2-1, with TRBD2 matching over 7 bases. Germline lookup yields CDR1 PRHDT and CDR2 FYEKMQ (reference sequence). This CDR3 region has 15 residues. The junction had 12 bases not matched to a gene; V was cut back by 5 bases and J by 8 bases. CDR3 nucleotide sequence: TGTGCCAGCAGCCTTAGTATGACCGGGGGGTATGAGCAGTTCTTC. This encodes CASSLSMTGGYEQFF.

V usage is TRBV29-1 and J usage is TRBJ2-1; 7 bases match TRBD2. With V trimmed by 6 bases and J by 3 bases, 8 bases remained unmatched. The CDR3 sequence is 14 residues long. The germline V gene encodes CDR1 SQVTM and CDR2 ANQGSEA. This CDR3 is CSVVGLVSYNEQFF. The CDR3 bases are TGCAGCGTGGTTGGACTAGTTAGCTACAATGAGCAGTTCTTC.

The genes are TRBV27 and TRBJ1-4; possible D gene TRBD1, 6 bases. This CDR3 is 15 amino acids long. Germline CDR1 is MNHEY and CDR2 is SMNVEV (reference sequence). Trimming took 8 bases from V and 8 from J, leaving 21 bases between them. The CDR3, as DNA: TGTGCCAGCGCTCGTTGGGGGGGGCGAGGAGAAAAACTGTTTTTT. Translating gives CASARWGGRGEKLFF.

V usage is TRBV5-1 and J usage is TRBJ1-1; TRBD1 matches at 7 bases. Germline loops: CDR1 SGHRS, CDR2 YFSETQ. V lost 0 bases, J lost 3 bases, and 5 bases stayed unmatched. The CDR3 loop spans 15 amino acids. CDR3 DNA: TGCGCCAGCAGCTTGGTGTCCCAGGGGGACACTGAAGCTTTCTTT. It is translated as CASSLVSQGDTEAFF. Full variable domain (missing parts from reference TRBV5-1 and TRBJ1-1): KAGVTQTPRYLIKTRGQQVTLSCSPISGHRSVSWYQQTPGQGLQFLFEYFSETQRNKGNFPGRFSGRQFSNSRSEMNVSTLELGDSALYLCASSLVSQGDTEAFFGQGTRLTVV.

The chain uses TRBV15 and TRBJ1-5; D is unclear. The germline V gene encodes CDR1 LNHNV and CDR2 YYDKDF (reference sequence). The CDR3 length is 17 residues. The ends were cut back, 0 bases at V and 2 bases at J, with 14 bases in the middle. CDR3 sequence: CATSRDLAGSRNQPQHF. The CDR3 DNA follows: TGTGCCACCAGCAGAGATCTCGCGGGGTCTCGCAATCAGCCCCAGCATTTT.

This sequence joins TRBV7-3 and TRBJ2-7, with 11 bases identical to TRBD1. Germline-derived CDR1 and CDR2 are SGHTA and FQGTGA. This CDR3 contains 15 residues. J lost 4 bases, V lost 5 bases, and 7 bases had no gene match. In nucleotides, the CDR3 is TGTGCCAGCAGCCAAAACCGGGACAGGGGGTACGAGCAGTACTTC. Its translation: CASSQNRDRGYEQYF.

V is TRBV2 and J is TRBJ1-2; TRBD1 might be the D (6 bases). The CDR3 covers 14 residues. Trimming took off 9 bases at V and 0 bases at J, with 14 bases between the two ends. Germline V gives CDR1 SNHLY, CDR2 FYNNEI. The CDR3: CASNGQIPNYGYTF. Written as DNA, the CDR3 is TGTGCCAGTAATGGACAGATTCCTAACTATGGCTACACCTTC.

This chain links TRBV3-1 (or the pseudogene TRBV3-2) with TRBJ1-5; D unclear. This CDR3 has 15 amino acids. In germline, CDR1 is LGHDT, CDR2 YNNKEL (reference sequence). The V end lost 2 bases, the J end lost 2 bases, and 10 bases lay between the germline ends. Here the CDR3 reads CASSQQMGGNQPQHF. The DNA of the CDR3 is TGTGCCAGCAGCCAACAAATGGGCGGCAATCAGCCCCAGCATTTT.

V is TRBV7-3 and J is TRBJ1-1; D is undetermined. Deletions cut 0 bases from V and 5 bases from J, with 10 bases between. Germline V CDR1 and CDR2: SGHTA, FQGTGA. The CDR3 runs 14 residues. The chain's CDR3 is CASSLTPAGTEAFF. Here the CDR3 DNA reads TGTGCCAGCAGCTTAACACCGGCGGGGACTGAAGCTTTCTTT.

This chain uses TRBV6-5 with TRBJ2-3, with TRBD2 matching over 13 bases. The germline V gene encodes CDR1 MNHEY and CDR2 SVGAGI. With 6 bases clipped from V and 3 bases from J, the junction kept 3 bases outside the gene matches. The CDR3 spans 15 residues. The CDR3 loop is CASSPGLAGTDTQYF. The CDR3 nucleotides are TGTGCCAGCAGCCCGGGACTAGCGGGAACAGATACGCAGTATTTT.